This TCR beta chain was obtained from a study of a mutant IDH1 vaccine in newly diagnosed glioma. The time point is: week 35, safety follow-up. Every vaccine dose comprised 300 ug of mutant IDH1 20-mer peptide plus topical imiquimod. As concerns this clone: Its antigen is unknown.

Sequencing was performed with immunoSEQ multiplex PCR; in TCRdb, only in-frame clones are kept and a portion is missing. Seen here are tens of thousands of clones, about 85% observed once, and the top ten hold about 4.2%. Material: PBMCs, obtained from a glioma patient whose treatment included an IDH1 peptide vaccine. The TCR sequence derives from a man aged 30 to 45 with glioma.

CDR3 DNA sequence: TGCAGCGTCACAGTGCCCCCTGAAAGGCAGTATTTT. Translated: CSVTVPPERQYF. The chain is built from TRBV29-1 and TRBJ2-3; D is undetermined. The CDR3 has 12 amino acids. Germline-derived CDR1 and CDR2 are SQVTM and ANQGSEA. Trimming cost V 6 bases and J 11 bases, with 18 bases left between them.